These T cell receptor beta chains were read from a single sample in a study of shared clonotypes between healthy human individuals. Produced via immunoSEQ multiplex PCR; TCRdb's table is partial and in-frame only. Of under 350,000 clones in the sample, roughly 87% were seen once. The sequenced sample consisted of memory CD8+ T cells sorted from blood. The receptors here all came from a man younger than 35 in good health. Each CDR3 is given with its conserved first and last residue. D genes are given only for firm matches. Some rows have no size entry. The others give once, few or many, or a class for an expanded clone.

>TRBV27|once|.|TRBJ1-5
TGTGCCAGCAGTATACTTGGCGGAACACCAACGCCCCAGCATTTT
CASSILGGTPTPQHF
>TRBV29-1|.|TRBD1|TRBJ2-5
TGCAGCGTCAAGGGGGCGAAGACCCAGTACTTC
CSVKGAKTQYF
>TRBV14|.|TRBD1|TRBJ2-7
TGTGCCAGCAGCCGGACAGGGTACGAGCAGTACTTC
CASSRTGYEQYF
>TRBV5-6|.|TRBD2|TRBJ2-7
TGTGCCAGCAGCTTGGCCTATTCTGGCGGGAGTTACGAGCAGTACTTC
CASSLAYSGGSYEQYF
>TRBV29-1|.|TRBD1|TRBJ2-5
TGCAGCGTTGAACGTTGGGGACAGGATGAGACCCAGTACTTC
CSVERWGQDETQYF
>TRBV11-2|.|.|TRBJ1-2
TGTGCCAGCAGTGGGAACTATGGCTACACCTTC
CASSGNYGYTF
>TRBV2|.|.|TRBJ2-7
TGTGCCAGCACATGGGGGCTTTCCTACGAGCAGTACTTC
CASTWGLSYEQYF
>TRBV28|.|.|TRBJ2-4
TGTGCCAGCAGTCCCCGCATCATAGCCAAAAACATTCAGTACTTC
CASSPRIIAKNIQYF
>TRBV29-1|.|TRBD1|TRBJ2-2
TGCAGCGTTGAAATACCAGGGGGCACGGTCACCGGGGAGCTGTTTTTT
CSVEIPGGTVTGELFF
>TRBV18|once|.|TRBJ2-5
TGTGCCAGCTCGTTTCGGGACCGGAGGGGAGGAGAGACCCAGTACTTC
CASSFRDRRGGETQYF
>TRBV13|.|.|TRBJ2-5
TGTGCCAGCAGCATAATCACCAAAGAGACCCAGTACTTC
CASSIITKETQYF
>TRBV30|.|.|TRBJ2-2
TGTGCCTGGACAAAGGGTGTAACCGGGGAGCTGTTTTTT
CAWTKGVTGELFF
>TRBV30|.|.|TRBJ2-1
TGTGCCTGGAGACGAGAGTCACGAAGCTCCTACAATGAGCAGTTCTTC
CAWRRESRSSYNEQFF
>TRBV7-9|.|.|TRBJ1-3
TGTGCCAGCAGGTCTGGGAGCGCTGGAAACACCATATATTTT
CASRSGSAGNTIYF
>TRBV4-3|once|.|TRBJ2-2
TGCGCCAGCAGCCAAGATTTGGCGCAGGGTGAAACCGGGGAGCTGTTTTTT
CASSQDLAQGETGELFF
>TRBV13|.|.|TRBJ2-7
TGTGCCAGCAGCTTAGGTGGTCATTCAAACTACGAGCAGTACTTC
CASSLGGHSNYEQYF
>TRBV7-8|few|.|TRBJ2-7
TGTGCCAGCAGCTTAGTTCAGGGACCCTCCTACGAGCAGTACTTC
CASSLVQGPSYEQYF
>TRBV6-6|.|.|TRBJ1-6
TGTGCCAGCAGCGCCGGGAGGAAGGTCCTCCACTTT
CASSAGRKVLHF
>TRBV2|.|.|TRBJ2-5
TGTGCCAGCAGTGAAGCTTTGGACGGCCAAGAGACCCAGTACTTC
CASSEALDGQETQYF
>TRBV28|.|.|TRBJ2-7
TGTGCCAGCACCCCGAAGGACAGACCATACTACGAGCAGTACTTC
CASTPKDRPYYEQYF
>TRBV6-4|.|.|TRBJ1-4
TGTGCCAGCAGTGCCATGACCAGGGATCCCTTCGGGGAAAAACTGTTTTTT
CASSAMTRDPFGEKLFF
>TRBV9|.|.|TRBJ2-7
TGTGCCAGCAGCGTAGAGGGGCTAAGCGAGCAGTACTTC
CASSVEGLSEQYF
>TRBV29-1|.|.|TRBJ2-7
TGCAGCGCGGGGACCGTTAGCACTTACGAGCAGTACTTC
CSAGTVSTYEQYF
>TRBV27|few|TRBD2|TRBJ2-7
TGTGCCAGCAGCTCTAGCGGGAGCCGCGTCTACGAGCAGTACTTC
CASSSSGSRVYEQYF
>TRBV29-1|.|.|TRBJ1-1
TGCAGCGCCCTGTCATTCGGGACAATACTTGGGTCTGAAGCTTTCTTT
CSALSFGTILGSEAFF
>TRBV6-5|.|.|TRBJ2-4
TGTGCCAGCAGTTACTCACGGGTCCCAAACATTCAGTACTTC
CASSYSRVPNIQYF
>TRBV9|.|.|TRBJ2-6
TGTGCCAGCAGCGCCCGGTTGAGTCCTGGGGCCAACGTCCTGACTTTC
CASSARLSPGANVLTF
>TRBV4-3|.|TRBD2|TRBJ2-3
TGCGCCAGCAGCCAAACCGGACTAGCGGATACGCAGTATTTT
CASSQTGLADTQYF
>TRBV28|once|.|TRBJ1-5
TGTGCCAGCAGCCGGGATAATCAGCCCCAGCATTTT
CASSRDNQPQHF
>TRBV7-6|.|.|TRBJ1-2
TGTGCCAGCAGCCCCGGGGTATACTATGGCTACACCTTC
CASSPGVYYGYTF
>TRBV4-3|.|.|TRBJ2-2
TGCGCCAGCAGCCAAGAGGAGTGGCTGTCGGTGGGAATCGCCGGGGAGCTGTTTTTT
CASSQEEWLSVGIAGELFF
>TRBV2|.|.|TRBJ2-7
TGTGCCAGCAGTGATAGGACAGAGACTTCCTACGAGCAGTACTTC
CASSDRTETSYEQYF
>TRBV28|many|TRBD1|TRBJ2-5
TGTGCCAGCAGTTTTACCGGGACAGGGGCGGGAGAGACCCAGTACTTC
CASSFTGTGAGETQYF
>TRBV7-9|.|.|TRBJ2-7
TGTGCCAGCGCCGGACTACTGGGGGACTACGAGCAGTACTTC
CASAGLLGDYEQYF
>TRBV9|.|.|TRBJ2-2
TGTGCCAGCAGCCTCGGACTTAACACCGGGGAGCTGTTTTTT
CASSLGLNTGELFF
>TRBV27|once|.|TRBJ2-3
TGTGCCAGCAGTTCAATCGGGAGCACAGATACGCAGTATTTT
CASSSIGSTDTQYF
>TRBV14|.|.|TRBJ1-1
TGTGCCAGCAGCCCGACAGAATTGAACACTGAAGCTTTCTTT
CASSPTELNTEAFF
>TRBV11-2|.|.|TRBJ2-7
TGTGCCAGCAGATCTACCTGGGCGGGGGCTAAAGGCTCCTACGAGCAGTACTTC
CASRSTWAGAKGSYEQYF
>TRBV27|.|.|TRBJ2-7
TGTGCCAGCAGTTTAAGGGCCCCTTACAACGAGCAGTACTTC
CASSLRAPYNEQYF
>TRBV27|.|TRBD1|TRBJ1-5
TGTGCCAGCAGTTCCTCCTGGACAGGGGACCTCAATCAGCCCCAGCATTTT
CASSSSWTGDLNQPQHF